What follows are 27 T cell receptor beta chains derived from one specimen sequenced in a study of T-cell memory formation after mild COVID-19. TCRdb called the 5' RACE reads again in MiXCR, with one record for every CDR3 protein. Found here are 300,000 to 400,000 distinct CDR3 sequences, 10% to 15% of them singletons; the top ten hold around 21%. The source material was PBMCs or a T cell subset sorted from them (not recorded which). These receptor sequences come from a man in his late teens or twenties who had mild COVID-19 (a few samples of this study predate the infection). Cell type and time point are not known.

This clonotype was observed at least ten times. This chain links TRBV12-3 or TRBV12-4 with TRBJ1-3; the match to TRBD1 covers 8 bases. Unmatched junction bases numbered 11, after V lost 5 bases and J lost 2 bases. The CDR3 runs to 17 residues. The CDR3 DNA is TGTGCCAGCAGTCCTTTCCCCAGGGGGCGAGCTGGAAACACCATATATTTT. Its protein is CASSPFPRGRAGNTIYF.

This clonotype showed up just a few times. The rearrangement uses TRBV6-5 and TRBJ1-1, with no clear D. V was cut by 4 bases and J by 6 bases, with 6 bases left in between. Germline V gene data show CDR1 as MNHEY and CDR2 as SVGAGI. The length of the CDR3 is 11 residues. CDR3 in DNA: TGTGCCAGCAGTTGGGGATCTGAAGCTTTCTTT. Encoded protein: CASSWGSEAFF.

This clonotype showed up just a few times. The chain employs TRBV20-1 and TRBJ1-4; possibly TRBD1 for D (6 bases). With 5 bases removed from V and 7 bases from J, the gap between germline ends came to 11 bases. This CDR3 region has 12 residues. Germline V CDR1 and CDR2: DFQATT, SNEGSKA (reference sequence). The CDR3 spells CSAWGAGEKLFF. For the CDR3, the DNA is TGCAGTGCTTGGGGGGCGGGTGAAAAACTGTTTTTT.

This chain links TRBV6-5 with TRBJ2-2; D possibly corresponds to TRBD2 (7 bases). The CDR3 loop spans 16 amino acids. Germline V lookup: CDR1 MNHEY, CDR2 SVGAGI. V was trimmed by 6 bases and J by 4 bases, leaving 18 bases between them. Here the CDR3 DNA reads TGTGCCAGCAGCCAGGCACCAGGGGAGGGCACCGGGGAGCTGTTTTTT. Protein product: CASSQAPGEGTGELFF.

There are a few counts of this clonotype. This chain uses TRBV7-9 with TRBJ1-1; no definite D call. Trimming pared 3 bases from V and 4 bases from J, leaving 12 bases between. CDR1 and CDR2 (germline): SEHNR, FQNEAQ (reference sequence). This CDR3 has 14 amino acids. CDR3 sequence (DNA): TGTGCCAGCAGCTTTTCGGGTACGAGCACTGAAGCTTTCTTT. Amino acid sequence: CASSFSGTSTEAFF.

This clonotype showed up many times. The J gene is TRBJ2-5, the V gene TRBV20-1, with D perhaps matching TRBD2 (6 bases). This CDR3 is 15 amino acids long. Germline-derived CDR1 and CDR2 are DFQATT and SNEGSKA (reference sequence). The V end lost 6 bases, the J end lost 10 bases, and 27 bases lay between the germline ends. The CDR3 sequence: CSASPRVGPRRGQYF. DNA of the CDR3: TGCAGTGCCAGTCCCCGTGTAGGGCCCCGGAGGGGCCAGTACTTC.

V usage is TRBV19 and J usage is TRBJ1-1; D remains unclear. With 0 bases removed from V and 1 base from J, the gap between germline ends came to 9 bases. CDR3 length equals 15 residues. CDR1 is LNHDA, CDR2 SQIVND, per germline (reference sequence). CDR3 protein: CASSIDPSWNTEAFF. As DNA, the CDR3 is TGTGCCAGTAGTATAGATCCCAGCTGGAACACTGAAGCTTTCTTT.

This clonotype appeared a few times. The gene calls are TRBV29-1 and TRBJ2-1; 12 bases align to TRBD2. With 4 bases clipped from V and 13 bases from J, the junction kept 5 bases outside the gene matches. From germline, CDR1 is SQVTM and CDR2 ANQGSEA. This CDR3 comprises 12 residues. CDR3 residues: CSVATSGGLQFF. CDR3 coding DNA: TGCAGCGTTGCCACTAGCGGGGGGTTACAGTTCTTC.

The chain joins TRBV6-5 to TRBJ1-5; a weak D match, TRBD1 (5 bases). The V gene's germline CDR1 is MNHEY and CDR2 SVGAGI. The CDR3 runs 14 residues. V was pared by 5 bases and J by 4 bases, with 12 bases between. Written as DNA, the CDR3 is TGTGCCAGCAGTACCGGGGCGTTTAATCAGCCCCAGCATTTT. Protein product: CASSTGAFNQPQHF.

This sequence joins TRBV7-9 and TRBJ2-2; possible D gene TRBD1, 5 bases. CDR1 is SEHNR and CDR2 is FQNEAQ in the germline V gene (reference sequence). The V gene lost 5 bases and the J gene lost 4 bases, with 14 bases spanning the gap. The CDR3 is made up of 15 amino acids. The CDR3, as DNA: TGTGCCAGCAGCCCGATGGCAGGGATCACCGGGGAGCTGTTTTTT. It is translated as CASSPMAGITGELFF. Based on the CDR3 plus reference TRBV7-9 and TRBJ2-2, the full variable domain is DTGVSQNPRHKITKRGQNVTFRCDPISEHNRLYWYRQTLGQGPEFLTYFQNEAQLEKSRLLSDRFSAERPKGSFSTLEIQRTEQGDSAMYLCASSPMAGITGELFFGEGSRLTVL.

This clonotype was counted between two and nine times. CDR3 region: CASSYSLGPYQPQHF. The CDR3 DNA is TGTGCCAGCAGTTACTCTCTGGGACCCTATCAGCCCCAGCATTTT. J is TRBJ1-5 and V is TRBV6-2 or TRBV6-3; possible D gene TRBD1, 5 bases. This CDR3 has 15 residues. CDR1 is MNHEY, CDR2 SVGEGT, per germline. Trimming shortened V by 0 bases and J by 5 bases, and 11 bases separated the two germline ends.

The CDR3 protein is CASRQDSYYGYTF. CDR3 in DNA: TGTGCCAGCAGACAAGACAGTTACTATGGCTACACCTTC. The chain employs TRBV7-9 and TRBJ1-2; tentatively, D is TRBD1 (5 bases). CDR1 and CDR2 (germline): SEHNR, FQNEAQ (reference sequence). V was clipped by 6 bases and J by 3 bases, with 11 bases between them. The CDR3 has 13 amino acids.

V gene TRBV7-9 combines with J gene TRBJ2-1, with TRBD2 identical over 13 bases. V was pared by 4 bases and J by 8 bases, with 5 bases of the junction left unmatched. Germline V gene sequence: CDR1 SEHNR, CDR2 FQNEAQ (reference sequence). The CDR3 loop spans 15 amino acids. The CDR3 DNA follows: TGTGCCAGCAGCTATACTAGCGGGGGGGCAGATGAGCAGTTCTTC. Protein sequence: CASSYTSGGADEQFF.

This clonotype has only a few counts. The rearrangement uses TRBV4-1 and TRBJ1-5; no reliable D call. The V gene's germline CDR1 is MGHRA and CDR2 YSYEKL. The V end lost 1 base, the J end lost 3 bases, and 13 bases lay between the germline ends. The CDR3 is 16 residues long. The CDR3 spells CASSQGMNRLNQPQHF. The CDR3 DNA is TGCGCCAGCAGCCAAGGGATGAATCGACTCAATCAGCCCCAGCATTTT.

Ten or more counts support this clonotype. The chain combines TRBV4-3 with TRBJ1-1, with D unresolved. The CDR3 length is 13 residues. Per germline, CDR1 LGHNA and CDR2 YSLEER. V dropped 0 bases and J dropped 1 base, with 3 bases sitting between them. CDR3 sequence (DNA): TGCGCCAGCAGCCAAGATCGGAACACTGAAGCTTTCTTT. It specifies CASSQDRNTEAFF.

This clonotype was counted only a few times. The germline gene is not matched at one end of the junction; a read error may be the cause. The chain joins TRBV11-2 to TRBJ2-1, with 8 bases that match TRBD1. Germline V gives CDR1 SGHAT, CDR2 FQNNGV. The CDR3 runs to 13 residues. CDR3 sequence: CASSFPGGVGFVF. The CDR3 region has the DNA TGTGCCAGCAGCTTCCCAGGGGGCGTGGGGTTCGTCTTC.

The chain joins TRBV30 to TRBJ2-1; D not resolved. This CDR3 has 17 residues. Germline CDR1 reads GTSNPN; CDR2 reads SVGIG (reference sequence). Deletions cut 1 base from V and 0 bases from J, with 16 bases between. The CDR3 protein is CAWSGFGRLSSYNEQFF. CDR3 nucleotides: TGTGCCTGGAGTGGATTTGGTAGGCTTAGCTCCTACAATGAGCAGTTCTTC.

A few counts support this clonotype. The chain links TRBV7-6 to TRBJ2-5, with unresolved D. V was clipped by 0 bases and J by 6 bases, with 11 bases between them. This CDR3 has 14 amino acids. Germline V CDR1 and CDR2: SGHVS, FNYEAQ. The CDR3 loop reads CASSLAVGTQTQYF. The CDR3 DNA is TGTGCCAGCAGCTTAGCTGTGGGTACTCAGACCCAGTACTTC.

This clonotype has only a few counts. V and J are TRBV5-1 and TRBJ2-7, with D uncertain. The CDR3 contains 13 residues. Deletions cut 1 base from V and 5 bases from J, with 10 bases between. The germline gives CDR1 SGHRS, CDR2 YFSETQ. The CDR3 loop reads CASSLSTVHEQYF. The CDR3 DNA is TGCGCCAGCAGCTTGTCAACAGTTCACGAGCAGTACTTC.

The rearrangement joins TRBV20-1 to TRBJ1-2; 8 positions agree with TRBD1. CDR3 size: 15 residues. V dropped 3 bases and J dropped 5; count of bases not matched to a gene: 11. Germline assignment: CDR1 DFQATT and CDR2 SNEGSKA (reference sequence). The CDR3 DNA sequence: TGCAGTGCTAGGTGGACAGGGCCGGTAGTATATGGCTACACCTTC. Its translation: CSARWTGPVVYGYTF.

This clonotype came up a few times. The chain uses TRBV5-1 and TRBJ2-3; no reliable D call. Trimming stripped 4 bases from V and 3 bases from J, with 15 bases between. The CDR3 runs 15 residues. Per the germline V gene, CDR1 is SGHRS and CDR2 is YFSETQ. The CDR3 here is CASSPNRARTDTQYF. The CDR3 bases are TGCGCCAGCAGCCCAAACCGGGCCAGAACAGATACGCAGTATTTT.

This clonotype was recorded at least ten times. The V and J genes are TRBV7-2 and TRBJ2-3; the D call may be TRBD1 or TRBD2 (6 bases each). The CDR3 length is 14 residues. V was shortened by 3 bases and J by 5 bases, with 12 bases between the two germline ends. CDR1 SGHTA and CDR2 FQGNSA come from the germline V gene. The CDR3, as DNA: TGTGCCAGCAGCTTTTGGGGGGCCGGAGATACGCAGTATTTT. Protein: CASSFWGAGDTQYF.

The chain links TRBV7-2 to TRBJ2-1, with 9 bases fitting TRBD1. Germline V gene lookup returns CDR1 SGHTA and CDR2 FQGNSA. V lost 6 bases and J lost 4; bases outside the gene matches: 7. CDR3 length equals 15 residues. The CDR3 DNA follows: TGTGCCAGCAGACCGGACAGGGGCGCTTACAATGAGCAGTTCTTC. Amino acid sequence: CASRPDRGAYNEQFF.

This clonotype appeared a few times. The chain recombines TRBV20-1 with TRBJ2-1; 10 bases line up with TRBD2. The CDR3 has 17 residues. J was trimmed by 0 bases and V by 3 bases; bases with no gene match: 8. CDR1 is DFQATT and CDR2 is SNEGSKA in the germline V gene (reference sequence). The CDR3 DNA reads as TGCAGTGCTAGTGTGACTAGCGGGTGGAGCTCCTACAATGAGCAGTTCTTC. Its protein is CSASVTSGWSSYNEQFF.

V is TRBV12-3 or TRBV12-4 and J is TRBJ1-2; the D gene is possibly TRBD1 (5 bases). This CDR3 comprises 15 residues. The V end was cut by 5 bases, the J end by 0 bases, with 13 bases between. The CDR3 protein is CASSVRLQANYGYTF. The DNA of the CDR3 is TGTGCCAGCAGTGTTAGATTACAGGCTAACTATGGCTACACCTTC.

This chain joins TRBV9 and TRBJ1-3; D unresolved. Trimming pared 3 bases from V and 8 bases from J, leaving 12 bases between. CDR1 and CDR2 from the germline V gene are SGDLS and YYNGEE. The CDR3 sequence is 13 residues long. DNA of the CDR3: TGTGCCAGCAGCGCGGGGTTGACGCACACCATATATTTT. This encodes CASSAGLTHTIYF.

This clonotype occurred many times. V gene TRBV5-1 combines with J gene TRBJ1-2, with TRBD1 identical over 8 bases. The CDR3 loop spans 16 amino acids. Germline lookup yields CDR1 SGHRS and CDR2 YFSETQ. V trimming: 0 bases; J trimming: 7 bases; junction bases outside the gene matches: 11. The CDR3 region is CASSLVAGQGYSGYTF. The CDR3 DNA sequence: TGCGCCAGCAGCTTGGTTGCCGGACAGGGTTATAGTGGCTACACCTTC. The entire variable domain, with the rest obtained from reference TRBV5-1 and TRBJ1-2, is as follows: KAGVTQTPRYLIKTRGQQVTLSCSPISGHRSVSWYQQTPGQGLQFLFEYFSETQRNKGNFPGRFSGRQFSNSRSEMNVSTLELGDSALYLCASSLVAGQGYSGYTFGSGTRLTVV.